This TCR beta chain was sequenced for a study of blood T cell repertoires in COVID-19. Study in general: From T cells, B-cell-depleted T cells, or PBMCs came the material, which was cDNA or gDNA.

Profiling relied on immunoSEQ multiplex PCR, and the TCRdb table lists in-frame clones only, not all of them. The sample includes around 100,000 clones, 91% of them seen just once. The sequenced sample was peripheral blood. This TCR derives from a human donor with active COVID-19. The donor label of this sample is uncertain.

This chain's CDR3 is CASSLGPFYEQYF. DNA for the CDR3: TGTGCCAGCAGTTTAGGGCCGTTCTACGAGCAGTACTTC. The chain couples TRBV28 to TRBJ2-7; D is uncertain. The CDR3 consists of 13 residues. V gave up 2 bases and J gave up 3 bases, with 8 bases separating them. Looked up from germline, CDR1 is MDHEN and CDR2 is SYDVKM.